The 26 T cell receptor beta chains given below trace back to one sample, sequenced in a study of T cell responses to AZD1222 COVID-19 vaccine. Assay used: immunoSEQ multiplex PCR; TCRdb lists only in-frame clones, some missing. The table includes about 140,000 clones, 90% detected once. The sequencing used peripheral blood, collected on day 0 of AZD1222 vaccination. The receptors here all came from an adult in good health.

A word on this clone: One end of the junction is discordant with germline, which a read error may explain. The J gene is TRBJ2-1, the V gene TRBV3-1 (or the pseudogene TRBV3-2), with 10 positions matching TRBD2. Looked up from germline, CDR1 is LGHDT and CDR2 is YNNKEL (reference sequence). This CDR3 comprises 16 residues. The CDR3 protein is CASSPLLAGSFNEQFF. Here the CDR3 DNA reads TGTGCCAGCAGCCCGTTACTAGCGGGATCCTTCAATGAGCAGTTCTTC.

The chain joins TRBV5-4 to TRBJ2-1, with 8 positions matching TRBD1. The CDR3 contains 15 residues. The germline V gene encodes CDR1 SGHNT and CDR2 YYREEE (reference sequence). The ends lost 0 bases at V and 6 bases at J; junction bases unmatched: 5. The CDR3 reads CASSLAGQGGNEQFF. CDR3 sequence (DNA): TGTGCCAGCAGCTTGGCAGGACAGGGCGGCAATGAGCAGTTCTTC.

The chain has TRBV7-9 and TRBJ2-7, with TRBD1 matching over 7 bases. V lost 1 base, J lost 6 bases, and 15 bases stayed unmatched. From germline, CDR1 is SEHNR and CDR2 FQNEAQ (reference sequence). CDR3 length equals 17 residues. The CDR3 DNA sequence: TGTGCCAGCAGCTTAGGGCTAGGATGGACAGGTTCGGCCGAGCAGTACTTC. Translation gives CASSLGLGWTGSAEQYF.

The chain couples TRBV19 to TRBJ1-1; D perhaps matches TRBD1 (5 bases). The germline gives CDR1 LNHDA, CDR2 SQIVND (reference sequence). There are 13 residues in the CDR3. Trimming left V 7 bases short and J 5 bases short, with 14 bases between. CDR3 in amino acids: CASNRGSGTEAFF. The CDR3 DNA is TGTGCCAGTAATAGGGGATCGGGTACTGAAGCTTTCTTT.

The V call is TRBV4-3, the J call TRBJ1-4; D not resolved. This CDR3 comprises 13 residues. Between the trimmed V and J ends, which lost 0 bases and 8 bases, there was a span of 7 bases. CDR1 LGHNA and CDR2 YSLEER come from the germline V gene. DNA of the CDR3: TGCGCCAGCAGCCAAGATTGGGAAGAAAAACTGTTTTTT. The encoded protein is CASSQDWEEKLFF.

The chain uses TRBV15 and TRBJ2-7, with 7 nucleotides matching TRBD1. Trimming took 0 bases from V and 3 from J; bases not matched to a gene: 8. CDR3 length: 16 amino acids. From germline, CDR1 is LNHNV and CDR2 YYDKDF (reference sequence). The CDR3 DNA reads TGTGCCACCAGCAGAGAAGGGTGGGCAGGGGGCTACGAGCAGTACTTC. Translated: CATSREGWAGGYEQYF.

The chain joins TRBV2 to TRBJ1-1, with 11 bases matching TRBD1. The CDR3 is 14 amino acids. Germline V gene lookup returns CDR1 SNHLY and CDR2 FYNNEI. The junction had 1 base not matched to a gene; V was cut back by 3 bases and J by 4 bases. In DNA, the CDR3 is TGTGCCAGCAGTGAGGGGACAGGGGGCACTGAAGCTTTCTTT. This gives the protein CASSEGTGGTEAFF.

This clone has just one count. The chain carries TRBV7-2 and TRBJ2-5, with D tentatively TRBD1 (6 bases). This CDR3 is built from 15 residues. Per germline, CDR1 SGHTA and CDR2 FQGNSA. The V and J ends lost 5 bases and 5 bases respectively, with 18 bases between them. The CDR3 is CASSPLASRGETQYF. For the CDR3, the DNA is TGTGCCAGCAGCCCACTCGCTAGCAGGGGTGAGACCCAGTACTTC.

The rearrangement uses TRBV4-1 and TRBJ1-4; unclear D gene. Germline CDR1 is MGHRA and CDR2 is YSYEKL. The ends were cut back, 3 bases at V and 0 bases at J, with 8 bases in the middle. CDR3 length: 15 amino acids. As DNA, the CDR3 is TGCGCCAGCAGCCAGACAAGTGCAACTAATGAAAAACTGTTTTTT. It encodes CASSQTSATNEKLFF.

The chain is built from TRBV9 and TRBJ1-1; D is perhaps TRBD1 (6 bases). CDR1 and CDR2 (germline): SGDLS, YYNGEE. This CDR3 comprises 13 residues. Deletions cut 0 bases from V and 3 bases from J, with 6 bases between. CDR3 nucleotide sequence: TGTGCCAGCAGCGTAGCAGGGGACACTGAAGCTTTCTTT. Amino acid sequence: CASSVAGDTEAFF. Combining the CDR3 with reference TRBV9 and TRBJ1-1 gives the whole variable domain DSGVTQTPKHLITATGQRVTLRCSPRSGDLSVYWYQQSLDQGLQFLIQYYNGEERAKGNILERFSAQQFPDLHSELNLSSLELGDSALYFCASSVAGDTEAFFGQGTRLTVV.

The chain combines TRBV9 with TRBJ1-2, with 7 bases lining up with TRBD1. Germline V gives CDR1 SGDLS, CDR2 YYNGEE. CDR3 length: 15 residues. After removal of 0 bases from V and 5 bases from J, the junction contained 7 bases not matched to a gene. CDR3 amino acids: CASSVVQGGSYGYTF. The CDR3 nucleotides read TGTGCCAGCAGCGTAGTCCAGGGGGGTTCATATGGCTACACCTTC.

This clone came up once. The chain has TRBV19 and TRBJ1-2; 9 nucleotides align to TRBD1. V dropped 7 bases and J dropped 0; count of bases not matched to a gene: 12. Germline CDR1 reads LNHDA; CDR2 reads SQIVND (reference sequence). The CDR3 extends over 17 amino acids. The CDR3, as DNA: TGTGCCAGTACCCGATGGACAGGGGCGGGAGCTAACTATGGCTACACCTTC. Amino acid sequence: CASTRWTGAGANYGYTF. The variable domain in full, completed from reference TRBV19 and TRBJ1-2, reads DGGITQSPKYLFRKEGQNVTLSCEQNLNHDAMYWYRQDPGQGLRLIYYSQIVNDFQKGDIAEGYSVSREKKESFPLTVTSAQKNPTAFYLCASTRWTGAGANYGYTFGSGTRLTVV.

The gene calls are TRBV11-3 and TRBJ2-1; 7 bases map to TRBD2. V was clipped by 0 bases and J by 6 bases; unmatched bases: 20. This CDR3 spans 20 amino acids. The germline V gene encodes CDR1 SGHNT and CDR2 YENEEA. CDR3 sequence reads: CASSLELRRQGRVAGNEQFF. The CDR3 nucleotides read TGTGCCAGCAGCTTAGAACTACGACGGCAGGGAAGGGTAGCGGGCAATGAGCAGTTCTTC.

The CDR3 nucleotides read TGCAGCGTTGAAGATCGGGGTACCTATGGCTACACCTTC. Its protein is CSVEDRGTYGYTF. The J gene is TRBJ1-2, the V gene TRBV29-1; D uncertain. There are 13 residues in the CDR3. The germline V gene encodes CDR1 SQVTM and CDR2 ANQGSEA. V lost 0 bases and J 4 bases, leaving 9 bases between the germline ends.

The rearrangement links TRBV12-5 to TRBJ1-2; weak D call: TRBD1 (6 bases). The V and J ends lost 1 base and 6 bases respectively, with 12 bases between them. From germline, CDR1 is LGHNT and CDR2 FRNRAP. The CDR3 is 14 amino acids. The CDR3 DNA is TGTGCTAGTGGTTTGGGCGGGGGGCGAAATGGCTACACCTTC. It codes for CASGLGGGRNGYTF. The whole variable domain, remainder taken from reference TRBV12-5 and TRBJ1-2, is DARVTQTPRHKVTEMGQEVTMRCQPILGHNTVFWYRQTMMQGLELLAYFRNRAPLDDSGMPKDRFSAEMPDATLATLKIQPSEPRDSAVYFCASGLGGGRNGYTFGSGTRLTVV.

The CDR3, as DNA: TGTGCCAGCAGCGGAGAACCTCAGAACACCGGGGAGCTGTTTTTT. It specifies CASSGEPQNTGELFF. V is TRBV6-5 and J is TRBJ2-2; D is unclear. V lost 6 bases to trimming and J lost 1 base, with 12 bases between them. From germline, CDR1 is MNHEY and CDR2 SVGAGI. This CDR3 contains 15 residues.

The V and J genes are TRBV2 and TRBJ1-1; D call uncertain. The CDR3 covers 15 residues. CDR1 and CDR2 (germline): SNHLY, FYNNEI. V was cut by 7 bases and J by 0 bases, with 15 bases left in between. The CDR3 spells CASIPDGNMNTEAFF. In nucleotides, the CDR3 is TGTGCCAGCATACCCGACGGAAACATGAACACTGAAGCTTTCTTT.

The chain joins TRBV9 to TRBJ2-7; D gene unclear. Trimming removed 4 bases at V and 1 base at J, with 12 bases between. The CDR3 spans 14 residues. The germline CDR1 and CDR2 sequences are SGDLS and YYNGEE. As DNA, the CDR3 is TGTGCCAGCAGCCCGCGGCAGACTTCCTACGAGCAGTACTTC. It encodes CASSPRQTSYEQYF.

Only a few counts were recorded for this clone. At one end, the junction sequence differs from germline, possibly due to a read error. The chain has TRBV28 and TRBJ2-7; 7 bases line up with TRBD1. This CDR3 is built from 12 residues. CDR1 is MDHEN, CDR2 SYDVKM, per germline. CDR3 amino acids: CASQTGSSEQYF. As DNA, the CDR3 is TGTGCCAGCCAGACAGGGTCCTCCGAGCAGTACTTC.

V and J are TRBV10-3 and TRBJ1-3; 7 bases are a match to TRBD1. Looked up from germline, CDR1 is ENHRY and CDR2 is SYGVKD. CDR3 length equals 15 residues. V trimming: 6 bases; J trimming: 2 bases; junction bases outside the gene matches: 7. For the CDR3, the DNA is TGTGCCATCAGGATACAGGGGTTCACTGGAAACACCATATATTTT. This translates into CAIRIQGFTGNTIYF.

The chain has TRBV30 and TRBJ1-4; tentative D call: TRBD1 (6 bases). The CDR3 runs 16 residues. V lost 0 bases, J lost 10 bases, and 21 bases lay in between. Germline CDR1 and CDR2: GTSNPN and SVGIG (reference sequence). CDR3 in DNA: TGTGCCTGGAGTGTAATATCGCGGGGGGGGCGACGAAAACTGTTTTTT. It yields the protein CAWSVISRGGRRKLFF.

Only a few counts were recorded for this clone. The J gene is TRBJ2-7, the V gene TRBV5-5; D assignment may be TRBD1 or TRBD2 (5 bases each). Trimming shortened V by 0 bases and J by 0 bases, and 10 bases separated the two germline ends. Germline CDR1 is SGHKS and CDR2 is YYEKEE (reference sequence). CDR3 length equals 15 residues. This CDR3 reads CASSLAPGSSYEQYF. The CDR3 DNA is TGTGCCAGCAGCTTGGCTCCAGGGAGCTCCTACGAGCAGTACTTC.

The V and J genes are TRBV15 and TRBJ2-7; D unclear. Trimming stripped 7 bases from V and 0 bases from J, with 13 bases between. Germline values: CDR1 LNHNV, CDR2 YYDKDF (reference sequence). The CDR3 is made up of 14 amino acids. As DNA, the CDR3 is TGTGCCACCAAGGGAACGTACAACTCCTACGAGCAGTACTTC. Amino acid sequence: CATKGTYNSYEQYF. Filled out from reference TRBV15 and TRBJ2-7, the complete variable domain reads DAMVIQNPRYQVTQFGKPVTLSCSQTLNHNVMYWYQQKSSQAPKLLFHYYDKDFNNEADTPDNFQSRRPNTSFCFLDIRSPGLGDTAMYLCATKGTYNSYEQYFGPGTRLTVT.

The V call is TRBV7-8, the J call TRBJ2-7; D is undetermined. The CDR3 is made up of 14 amino acids. The germline V and J ends were trimmed by 1 base and 2 bases, with 9 bases remaining between them. Germline V lookup: CDR1 SGHVS, CDR2 FQNEAQ. This CDR3 reads CASSLEQPTYEQYF. The CDR3 nucleotides read TGTGCCAGCAGCTTAGAGCAGCCCACCTACGAGCAGTACTTC. Supplemented by reference TRBV7-8 and TRBJ2-7, the full variable domain reads GAGVSQSPRYKVAKRGQDVALRCDPISGHVSLFWYQQALGQGPEFLTYFQNEAQLDKSGLPSDRFFAERPEGSVSTLKIQRTQQEDSAVYLCASSLEQPTYEQYFGPGTRLTVT.

The chain uses TRBV11-3 and TRBJ2-1; 11 bases align to TRBD2. This CDR3 is built from 15 residues. Germline lookup yields CDR1 SGHNT and CDR2 YENEEA. The V and J ends lost 5 bases and 6 bases, in that order; junction bases with no gene match: 6. CDR3 sequence reads: CASSPRTSGPNEQFF. CDR3 DNA: TGTGCCAGCAGCCCTCGGACTAGCGGGCCCAATGAGCAGTTCTTC.

The CDR3 sequence is CASSTRPLSDRTGNEQFF. CDR3 nucleotide sequence: TGTGCCAGTAGTACTCGGCCACTGTCCGACAGGACGGGGAATGAGCAGTTCTTC. The rearrangement joins TRBV19 to TRBJ2-1; D might be TRBD1 (6 bases). Per germline, CDR1 LNHDA and CDR2 SQIVND (reference sequence). Trimming took 4 bases from V and 7 from J, leaving 26 bases between them. This CDR3 has 18 amino acids.